These T cell receptor beta chains were read from a single sample in a study of blood T cell repertoires in COVID-19. The table came from immunoSEQ multiplex PCR; TCRdb's copy has only in-frame clones and leaves some out. The profile covers approximately 440,000 clones, with about 87% appearing a single time and roughly 12% taken by the ten largest. Sample: peripheral blood. These TCRs come from a woman in her fifties or sixties with COVID-19, enrolled during active disease. The CDR3 runs from the conserved cysteine through the conserved F or W. D genes are given only for firm matches. Not all rows give a size; the values are once, few, many and, for expanded clones, a class.

cdr3_aa: CSVIRTETGELFF; cdr3_nt: TGCAGCGTTATCAGGACAGAGACCGGGGAGCTGTTTTTT; j_call: TRBJ2-2; v_call: TRBV29-1; d_call: -; clone_size: -
cdr3_aa: CARSPDSQDQPQHF; cdr3_nt: TGTGCCAGAAGCCCGGACAGCCAGGATCAGCCCCAGCATTTT; j_call: TRBJ1-5; v_call: TRBV5-3; d_call: -; clone_size: -
cdr3_aa: CATSRDFLGTGSKNSPLHF; cdr3_nt: TGTGCCACCAGCAGAGATTTTTTGGGGACCGGGAGCAAAAATTCACCCCTCCACTTT; j_call: TRBJ1-6; v_call: TRBV15; d_call: -; clone_size: -
cdr3_aa: CASSGGNGNTIYF; cdr3_nt: TGTGCCAGCAGTGGGGGGAACGGAAACACCATATATTTT; j_call: TRBJ1-3; v_call: TRBV12-3/TRBV12-4; d_call: -; clone_size: -
cdr3_aa: CASSPQPIGQGRSSWNQPQHF; cdr3_nt: TGTGCCAGCTCACCACAACCGATTGGGCAGGGAAGGTCGTCTTGGAATCAGCCCCAGCATTTT; j_call: TRBJ1-5; v_call: TRBV18; d_call: -; clone_size: few
cdr3_aa: CSVADNLNTGELFF; cdr3_nt: TGCAGCGTTGCCGACAACCTGAACACCGGGGAGCTGTTTTTT; j_call: TRBJ2-2; v_call: TRBV29-1; d_call: -; clone_size: -
cdr3_aa: CASSALGAGGYNEQFF; cdr3_nt: TGTGCCAGCAGTGCCCTCGGAGCGGGGGGATACAATGAGCAGTTCTTC; j_call: TRBJ2-1; v_call: TRBV6-1; d_call: TRBD2; clone_size: once
cdr3_aa: CASTRTEEAFF; cdr3_nt: TGTGCCAGCACCAGAACAGAAGAAGCTTTCTTT; j_call: TRBJ1-1; v_call: TRBV12-3/TRBV12-4; d_call: -; clone_size: -
cdr3_aa: CAWSVQDLGTQYF; cdr3_nt: TGTGCCTGGAGTGTACAGGACCTTGGTACGCAGTATTTT; j_call: TRBJ2-3; v_call: TRBV30; d_call: -; clone_size: -
cdr3_aa: CATSRDLANYGYTF; cdr3_nt: TGTGCCACCAGCAGAGACCTAGCTAACTATGGCTACACCTTC; j_call: TRBJ1-2; v_call: TRBV15; d_call: -; clone_size: -
cdr3_aa: CASSDSVYEQYF; cdr3_nt: TGCGCCAGCAGTGATAGCGTTTACGAGCAGTACTTC; j_call: TRBJ2-7; v_call: TRBV10-1; d_call: -; clone_size: -
cdr3_aa: CASSLGTGGSTEQYF; cdr3_nt: TGTGCCAGCAGCTTAGGGACGGGAGGGTCGACCGAGCAGTACTTC; j_call: TRBJ2-7; v_call: TRBV7-3; d_call: TRBD2; clone_size: -
cdr3_aa: CASSLPGGEQFF; cdr3_nt: TGTGCCAGCAGTCTCCCGGGTGGCGAGCAGTTCTTC; j_call: TRBJ2-1; v_call: TRBV28; d_call: -; clone_size: -
cdr3_aa: CASSQPDSSGNTIYF; cdr3_nt: TGCGCCAGCAGCCAACCGGACAGCTCTGGAAACACCATATATTTT; j_call: TRBJ1-3; v_call: TRBV4-1; d_call: -; clone_size: few
cdr3_aa: CASSQDSGSNEKLFF; cdr3_nt: TGTGCCAGCAGCCAAGACTCGGGATCTAATGAAAAACTGTTTTTT; j_call: TRBJ1-4; v_call: TRBV4-2; d_call: -; clone_size: -
cdr3_aa: CASTSVGASGGEAFF; cdr3_nt: TGTGCCAGCACCTCAGTGGGGGCCTCAGGGGGGGAAGCTTTCTTT; j_call: TRBJ1-1; v_call: TRBV27; d_call: TRBD1; clone_size: -
cdr3_aa: CASSLITDNQPQHF; cdr3_nt: TGTGCCAGCAGCTTGATTACAGATAATCAGCCCCAGCATTTT; j_call: TRBJ1-5; v_call: TRBV5-5; d_call: -; clone_size: few
cdr3_aa: CASSLDYGGGSTDTQYF; cdr3_nt: TGTGCCAGCAGCTTAGACTACGGGGGGGGTAGCACAGATACGCAGTATTTT; j_call: TRBJ2-3; v_call: TRBV11-3; d_call: TRBD2; clone_size: -
cdr3_aa: CASSLGRQGGNEQFF; cdr3_nt: TGTGCCAGCAGCTTAGGTCGGCAGGGGGGCAATGAGCAGTTCTTC; j_call: TRBJ2-1; v_call: TRBV7-7; d_call: -; clone_size: -
cdr3_aa: CASSPEQGLGYGYTF; cdr3_nt: TGTGCCAGTAGTCCCGAACAGGGATTGGGCTATGGCTACACCTTC; j_call: TRBJ1-2; v_call: TRBV19; d_call: -; clone_size: -
cdr3_aa: CASGSGMNTEAFF; cdr3_nt: TGTGCCAGCGGCTCCGGGATGAACACTGAAGCTTTCTTT; j_call: TRBJ1-1; v_call: TRBV9; d_call: -; clone_size: few
cdr3_aa: CASSFDPSGREQYF; cdr3_nt: TGTGCCAGCAGTTTTGATCCTAGCGGGCGCGAGCAGTACTTC; j_call: TRBJ2-7; v_call: TRBV27; d_call: TRBD2; clone_size: -
cdr3_aa: CASSFQSSTDSSYEQYF; cdr3_nt: TGCGCCAGCAGCTTTCAATCCAGTACCGACAGCTCCTACGAGCAGTACTTC; j_call: TRBJ2-7; v_call: TRBV5-1; d_call: -; clone_size: -
cdr3_aa: CASLGAGTNYGYTF; cdr3_nt: TGTGCCAGCCTTGGTGCCGGGACTAACTATGGCTACACCTTC; j_call: TRBJ1-2; v_call: TRBV19; d_call: -; clone_size: -
cdr3_aa: CASSNTGGPGELFF; cdr3_nt: TGTGCCAGTAGCAATACAGGGGGCCCCGGGGAGCTGTTTTTT; j_call: TRBJ2-2; v_call: TRBV19; d_call: TRBD1; clone_size: once
cdr3_aa: CASSSRQGNAEAFF; cdr3_nt: TGTGCCAGCAGCTCTAGACAGGGGAACGCTGAAGCTTTCTTT; j_call: TRBJ1-1; v_call: TRBV7-2; d_call: TRBD1; clone_size: once
cdr3_aa: CASSSRDRDATEPQHF; cdr3_nt: TGTGCCAGTAGTTCGCGGGACAGGGACGCGACTGAGCCCCAGCATTTT; j_call: TRBJ1-5; v_call: TRBV19; d_call: TRBD1; clone_size: -
cdr3_aa: CASSLDWAANYGYTF; cdr3_nt: TGTGCCAGCAGCTTGGATTGGGCAGCTAACTATGGCTACACCTTC; j_call: TRBJ1-2; v_call: TRBV5-5; d_call: -; clone_size: many
cdr3_aa: CASGGQEDYGYTF; cdr3_nt: TGTGCCAGCGGGGGACAGGAGGACTATGGCTACACCTTC; j_call: TRBJ1-2; v_call: TRBV28; d_call: TRBD1; clone_size: once
cdr3_aa: CAWSRGGSSYEQYF; cdr3_nt: TGTGCCTGGAGTCGCGGGGGGTCCTCCTACGAGCAGTACTTC; j_call: TRBJ2-7; v_call: TRBV30; d_call: TRBD2; clone_size: -
cdr3_aa: CATSPGGIPEAFF; cdr3_nt: TGTGCCACCAGCCCCGGCGGAATCCCTGAAGCTTTCTTT; j_call: TRBJ1-1; v_call: TRBV15; d_call: -; clone_size: -
cdr3_aa: CASSLGGEAYEQYF; cdr3_nt: TGTGCCAGCAGTTTAGGCGGGGAGGCCTACGAGCAGTACTTC; j_call: TRBJ2-7; v_call: TRBV28; d_call: -; clone_size: -
cdr3_aa: CASSFRVDTEAFF; cdr3_nt: TGTGCCAGCAGTTTTCGTGTAGACACTGAAGCTTTCTTT; j_call: TRBJ1-1; v_call: TRBV12-3/TRBV12-4; d_call: -; clone_size: few
cdr3_aa: CASSTPGQGLSYEQYF; cdr3_nt: TGTGCCAGTAGTACCCCGGGACAGGGGCTGTCCTACGAGCAGTACTTC; j_call: TRBJ2-7; v_call: TRBV19; d_call: TRBD1; clone_size: -
cdr3_aa: CASSAGRDQPQHF; cdr3_nt: TGTGCCAGCAGCGCCGGGAGGGATCAGCCCCAGCATTTT; j_call: TRBJ1-5; v_call: TRBV6-6; d_call: -; clone_size: -
cdr3_aa: CASSIWDTNQPQHF; cdr3_nt: TGTGCCAGTAGTATATGGGACACCAATCAGCCCCAGCATTTT; j_call: TRBJ1-5; v_call: TRBV19; d_call: -; clone_size: -
cdr3_aa: CASSRGLAGTTGELFF; cdr3_nt: TGTGCCAGCAGCCGGGGACTAGCGGGGACCACCGGGGAGCTGTTTTTT; j_call: TRBJ2-2; v_call: TRBV3-1/TRBV3-2; d_call: TRBD2; clone_size: -
cdr3_aa: CSASEISNTGELFF; cdr3_nt: TGCAGCGCCTCCGAGATCTCGAACACCGGGGAGCTGTTTTTT; j_call: TRBJ2-2; v_call: TRBV29-1; d_call: -; clone_size: -
cdr3_aa: CASSHVAGGQGIKLFF; cdr3_nt: TGTGCCAGCAGCCACGTGGCGGGGGGACAGGGGATCAAACTGTTTTTT; j_call: TRBJ1-4; v_call: TRBV4-2; d_call: TRBD1; clone_size: -
cdr3_aa: CASTDNSREQFF; cdr3_nt: TGTGCCAGCACCGACAATTCCCGGGAGCAGTTCTTC; j_call: TRBJ2-1; v_call: TRBV2; d_call: -; clone_size: few
cdr3_aa: CASSLGQNEYEAFF; cdr3_nt: TGTGCCAGCAGCTTAGGCCAGAACGAATATGAAGCTTTCTTT; j_call: TRBJ1-1; v_call: TRBV7-9; d_call: -; clone_size: -
cdr3_aa: CASSPNHNSGGGIQYF; cdr3_nt: TGTGCCAGCAGCCCCAACCACAACAGCGGGGGGGGCATTCAGTACTTC; j_call: TRBJ2-4; v_call: TRBV3-1/TRBV3-2; d_call: TRBD2; clone_size: -
cdr3_aa: CASSLNSLGDSYF; cdr3_nt: TGTGCCAGCAGTTTGAACTCCCTGGGAGACTCGTACTTC; j_call: TRBJ2-7; v_call: TRBV12-3/TRBV12-4; d_call: -; clone_size: -
cdr3_aa: CAISAAVSNYGYTF; cdr3_nt: TGTGCCATCAGTGCGGCGGTCTCAAACTATGGCTACACCTTC; j_call: TRBJ1-2; v_call: TRBV10-3; d_call: -; clone_size: -
cdr3_aa: CASSVYGTDYEQYF; cdr3_nt: TGTGCCAGCAGCGTATACGGGACAGATTACGAGCAGTACTTC; j_call: TRBJ2-7; v_call: TRBV9; d_call: TRBD1; clone_size: once
cdr3_aa: CASSIQDRDAVCNQPQHF; cdr3_nt: TGTGCCAGCAGCATTCAGGACAGGGATGCAGTTTGCAATCAGCCCCAGCATTTT; j_call: TRBJ1-5; v_call: TRBV9; d_call: TRBD1; clone_size: -
cdr3_aa: CASSFREGLATEAFF; cdr3_nt: TGTGCCAGCAGCTTTAGAGAGGGCTTGGCGACTGAAGCTTTCTTT; j_call: TRBJ1-1; v_call: TRBV9; d_call: -; clone_size: once
cdr3_aa: CSVEDMGAPGYTF; cdr3_nt: TGCAGCGTTGAAGATATGGGGGCGCCCGGCTACACCTTC; j_call: TRBJ1-2; v_call: TRBV29-1; d_call: -; clone_size: -
cdr3_aa: CASSTGGGYGYTF; cdr3_nt: TGTGCCAGCAGTACGGGGGGCGGCTATGGCTACACCTTC; j_call: TRBJ1-2; v_call: TRBV27; d_call: -; clone_size: -
cdr3_aa: CASSWDRSIEAFF; cdr3_nt: TGCGCCAGCAGCTGGGACAGGTCCATTGAAGCTTTCTTT; j_call: TRBJ1-1; v_call: TRBV5-1; d_call: TRBD1; clone_size: -
cdr3_aa: CASSYNSLGGPYEQYF; cdr3_nt: TGTGCCAGCAGTTATAATTCATTAGGGGGACCCTACGAGCAGTACTTC; j_call: TRBJ2-7; v_call: TRBV6-2/TRBV6-3; d_call: -; clone_size: -
cdr3_aa: CASSQGQGGYTF; cdr3_nt: TGTGCCAGCAGCCAGGGACAAGGGGGCTACACCTTC; j_call: TRBJ1-2; v_call: TRBV3-1/TRBV3-2; d_call: -; clone_size: -
cdr3_aa: CASIGSYNEQFF; cdr3_nt: TGTGCCAGCATCGGCTCCTACAATGAGCAGTTCTTC; j_call: TRBJ2-1; v_call: TRBV2; d_call: -; clone_size: -
cdr3_aa: CASSPGWGRVDYGYTF; cdr3_nt: TGTGCCAGCAGCCCCGGGTGGGGCAGGGTTGACTATGGCTACACCTTC; j_call: TRBJ1-2; v_call: TRBV5-6; d_call: -; clone_size: few
cdr3_aa: CASSLAYNEQFF; cdr3_nt: TGCGCCAGCAGCTTGGCTTACAATGAGCAGTTCTTC; j_call: TRBJ2-1; v_call: TRBV5-1; d_call: -; clone_size: once
cdr3_aa: CASSRWRDLNQPQHF; cdr3_nt: TGTGCCAGCAGTAGGTGGAGGGACCTCAATCAGCCCCAGCATTTT; j_call: TRBJ1-5; v_call: TRBV5-8; d_call: -; clone_size: -
cdr3_aa: CASSYKTSGAYEQYF; cdr3_nt: TGTGCCAGCAGCTACAAGACTAGCGGGGCGTACGAGCAGTACTTC; j_call: TRBJ2-7; v_call: TRBV5-4; d_call: TRBD2; clone_size: once
cdr3_aa: CASSHITAKEQFF; cdr3_nt: TGTGCCAGCAGCCATATAACAGCCAAAGAGCAGTTCTTC; j_call: TRBJ2-1; v_call: TRBV3-1/TRBV3-2; d_call: -; clone_size: -
cdr3_aa: CASSQTVGQVVAGELFF; cdr3_nt: TGTGCCAGCAGCCAAACAGTGGGACAGGTGGTAGCCGGGGAGCTGTTTTTT; j_call: TRBJ2-2; v_call: TRBV21-1; d_call: -; clone_size: -
cdr3_aa: CAGDRDRNTYEQYF; cdr3_nt: TGTGCCGGGGACCGGGACAGGAATACCTACGAGCAGTACTTC; j_call: TRBJ2-7; v_call: TRBV28; d_call: TRBD1; clone_size: -